This TCR beta chain was identified in a study of T-cell reconstitution after alpha-beta-depleted transplantation in children (dated by TCRdb to the mid-2010s). With regard to the full study: Using TCR repertoire profiling, the study quantitatively followed how T-cell immune reconstitution unfolded in children after TCRalphabeta/CD19-depleted allogeneic hematopoietic cell transplantation.

As concerns this clonotype: Its target antigen remains unknown. Nothing much larger sits one base from this clone, and base qualities are not available.

Libraries were made using PCR. The instrument was an Illumina HiSeq 2500. TCR libraries were prepared with molecular barcoding, using unique molecular identifiers to normalize TCRbeta repertoire quantification. TCRdb reworked the public reads: Q25 trimming with fastp, MiXCR clone assembly, productive beta chains retained. Merged by CDR3 protein, the rows form single entries marked with the most common genes and DNA. This sample gives about 600,000 distinct CDR3 sequences in total; about an eighth of them show up just once. Of the sample, 2% to 2.5% is held by the ten largest clones. Broad study findings and their caveats: The apparently early recovery of alphabetaT-cell counts about two months after transplant reportedly depended on only several hundred rapidly expanded clones that came from non-depleted graft cells. In some patients, high TCRbeta diversity at day 60 was attributed to recipient T cells and intrathymic progenitors that had survived conditioning. Hyperexpanded clone frequencies declined over subsequent months; after one year, T-cell counts and TCRbeta diversity were mostly attributed to newly produced T cells.

The CDR3 goes from the cysteine to the phenylalanine over 12 residues. The retained sequence is limited to the CDR3, 36 bases, with the frame set at the first base. V lost 4 bases and J lost 10 bases; the stretch between them is 12 bases long. From the germline V gene, CDR1 is SGHAT and CDR2 is FQNNGV. What the treatment or condition label conveys for this sample: allogeneic hematopoietic cell transplantation with graft depleted of TCRalphabeta T cells and CD19 B cells. TCRalphabeta/CD19-depleted allogeneic hematopoietic cell grafts were given to the transplant recipients, all of whom were children.

The sequence was collected from a male patient aged 10-17 years who had a stem cell transplant for acute myeloid leukemia, so the T cells may come from the graft donor. Sequencing was performed on PBMCs, mostly from graft donor cells, taken 360 days after TCRalphabeta/CD19-depleted stem cell transplant. The rearrangement combines TRBV11-2 with TRBJ2-3; a confident D gene designation cannot be given. The base sequence is TGTGCCAGCAGCTCCAACCCAGAACCGCAGTATTTT. Translated, this gives CASSSNPEPQYF.